This TCR beta chain derives from a study of cytomegalovirus exposure and HLA in healthy donors. Study-level results: Reported findings show TCR beta sequences accurately forecast HLA-A and HLA-B alleles in most subjects. An assumption of roughly uniform sequencing depth across donors underlay the presence/absence analyses. Information on immune exposure was restricted to one variable (CMV serostatus).

Germline CDR1 and CDR2: SGHRS and YFSETQ. Trimming pared 2 bases from V and 1 base from J, leaving 9 bases between. This CDR3 comprises 15 residues. About this clone: The antigen remains undetermined.

PCR employed 60 Vbeta and 13 Jbeta primers. TCRdb keeps only in-frame clones here, not all; method: immunoSEQ multiplex PCR. The table has around 200,000 clones, 80% to 90% seen once. The sequencing sample was made of PBMCs. The source of this sequence is a young woman in good health and CMV-seronegative. This chain joins TRBV5-1 and TRBJ2-2, with D unclear. The CDR3 DNA is TGCGCCAGCAGCTTACACAATCTGAACACCGGGGAGCTGTTTTTT. Amino acid sequence: CASSLHNLNTGELFF.